The present entry profiles one T cell receptor (beta chain) with its context. The antigen is undetermined. At one of its ends the junction is not consistent with the germline gene, which may arise from a read error. These data originate in a study of T cell repertoires in cytomegalovirus infection. This CDR3 has 12 amino acids. CDR1 and CDR2 from the germline V gene are LGHNA and YSLEER. TCRdb used MiXCR to reprocess the reads, holding one entry per CDR3 protein. The table lists approximately 110,000 distinct CDR3 sequences, 30% to 40% of them singletons, with around 54% in the top ten. The V and J genes are TRBV4-3 and TRBJ1-1; D is uncertain. The material was CD8+ T cells from cultured PBMCs, obtained from culture after CMV antigen stimulation. The TCR comes from a human donor in good health (CMV status not recorded). Some clones in this sample may be carry-over from other donors' samples. CDR3 amino acids: CASSPARNSEAF. As DNA, the CDR3 is TGCGCCAGCAGCCCAGCGCGTAACTCTGAAGCTTTC.